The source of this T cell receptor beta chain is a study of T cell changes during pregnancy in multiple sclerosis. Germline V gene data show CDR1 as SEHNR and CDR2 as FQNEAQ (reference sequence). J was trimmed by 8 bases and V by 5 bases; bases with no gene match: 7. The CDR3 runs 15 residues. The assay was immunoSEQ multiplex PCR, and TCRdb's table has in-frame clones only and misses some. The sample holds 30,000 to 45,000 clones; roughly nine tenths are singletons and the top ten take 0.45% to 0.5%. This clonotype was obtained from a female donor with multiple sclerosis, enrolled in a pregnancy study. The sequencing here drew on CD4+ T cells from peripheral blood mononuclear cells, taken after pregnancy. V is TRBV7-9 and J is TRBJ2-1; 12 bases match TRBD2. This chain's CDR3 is CASSPTSGSNDEQFF. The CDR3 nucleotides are TGTGCCAGCAGCCCGACTAGCGGGAGTAACGATGAGCAGTTCTTC. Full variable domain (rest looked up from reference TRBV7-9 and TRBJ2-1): DTGVSQNPRHKITKRGQNVTFRCDPISEHNRLYWYRQTLGQGPEFLTYFQNEAQLEKSRLLSDRFSAERPKGSFSTLEIQRTEQGDSAMYLCASSPTSGSNDEQFFGPGTRLTVL.